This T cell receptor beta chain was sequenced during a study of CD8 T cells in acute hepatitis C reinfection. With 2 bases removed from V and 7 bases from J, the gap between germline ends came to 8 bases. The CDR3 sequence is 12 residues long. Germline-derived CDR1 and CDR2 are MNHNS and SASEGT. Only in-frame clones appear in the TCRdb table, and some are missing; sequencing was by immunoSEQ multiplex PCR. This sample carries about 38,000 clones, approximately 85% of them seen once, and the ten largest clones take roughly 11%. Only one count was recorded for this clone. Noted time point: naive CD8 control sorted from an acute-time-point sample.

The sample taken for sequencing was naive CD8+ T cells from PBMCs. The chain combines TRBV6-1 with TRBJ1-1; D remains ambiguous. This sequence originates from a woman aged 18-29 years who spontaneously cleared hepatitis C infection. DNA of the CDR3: TGTGCCAGCAGTGAATCTCAAATTGAAGCTTTCTTT. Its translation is CASSESQIEAFF.